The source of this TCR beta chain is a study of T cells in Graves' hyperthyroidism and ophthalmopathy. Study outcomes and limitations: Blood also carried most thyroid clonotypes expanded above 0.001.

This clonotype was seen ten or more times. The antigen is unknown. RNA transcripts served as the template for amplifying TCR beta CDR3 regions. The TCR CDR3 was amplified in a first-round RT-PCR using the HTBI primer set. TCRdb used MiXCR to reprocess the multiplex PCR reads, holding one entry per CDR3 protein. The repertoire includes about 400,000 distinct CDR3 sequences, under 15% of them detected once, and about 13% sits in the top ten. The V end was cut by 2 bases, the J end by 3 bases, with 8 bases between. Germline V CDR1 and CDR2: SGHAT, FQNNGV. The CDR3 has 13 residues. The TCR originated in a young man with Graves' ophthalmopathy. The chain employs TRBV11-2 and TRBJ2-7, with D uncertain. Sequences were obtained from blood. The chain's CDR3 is CASSLRQHYEQYF. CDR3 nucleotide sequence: TGTGCCAGCAGCTTAAGGCAGCACTACGAGCAGTACTTC.